This T cell receptor (beta chain) appears in the sequencing data of a study of vaccination effects on CD4 cells after COVID-19. Study in general: Participants each got two BNT162b2 or mRNA-1273 vaccine doses. Study-level findings and limits: Limitations: small convalescent group and missing early post-infection timepoints.

The CDR3 has 16 residues. The germline V gene has CDR1 MDHEN and CDR2 SYDVKM. The ends were cut back, 6 bases at V and 0 bases at J, with 14 bases in the middle. The culture ran for 10 days, and then CD4+ T cells were isolated. Half-medium changes using IL-2 medium occurred on days 3 and 7. Method: immunoSEQ multiplex PCR; TCRdb's copy keeps in-frame clones and lacks some. The profile shows about 74,000 clones, roughly four fifths of them singletons. As to this clone: Its antigen is still unknown.

The V call is TRBV28, the J call TRBJ1-4; no clear D gene. This clonotype was sampled from a human donor who received a COVID-19 vaccine. The sequenced sample was CD4+ T cells from PBMCs cultured without peptide, obtained before COVID-19 vaccination. The chain's CDR3 is CASRRRGLATNEKLFF. The CDR3 DNA reads TGTGCCAGCAGACGCCGAGGGTTGGCAACTAATGAAAAACTGTTTTTT.